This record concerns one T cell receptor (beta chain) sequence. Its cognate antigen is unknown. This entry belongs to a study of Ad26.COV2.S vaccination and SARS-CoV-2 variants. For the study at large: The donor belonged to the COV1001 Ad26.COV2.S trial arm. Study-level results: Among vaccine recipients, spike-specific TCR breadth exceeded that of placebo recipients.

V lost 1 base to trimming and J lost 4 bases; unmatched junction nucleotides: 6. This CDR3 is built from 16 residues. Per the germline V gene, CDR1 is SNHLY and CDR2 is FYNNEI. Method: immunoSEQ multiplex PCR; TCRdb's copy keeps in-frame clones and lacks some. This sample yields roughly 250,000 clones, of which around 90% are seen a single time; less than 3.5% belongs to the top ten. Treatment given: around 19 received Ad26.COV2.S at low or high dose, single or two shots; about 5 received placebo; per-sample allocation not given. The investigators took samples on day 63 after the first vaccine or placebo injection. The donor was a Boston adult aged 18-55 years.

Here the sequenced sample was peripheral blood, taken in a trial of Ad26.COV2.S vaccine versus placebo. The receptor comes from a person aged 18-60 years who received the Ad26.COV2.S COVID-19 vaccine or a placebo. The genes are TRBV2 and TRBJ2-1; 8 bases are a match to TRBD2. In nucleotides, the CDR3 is TGTGCCAGCAGTGAAGTAGTGGCGGGGGGATACAATGAGCAGTTCTTC. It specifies CASSEVVAGGYNEQFF.